The 2 T cell receptor beta chains given below trace back to one sample, sequenced in a study of cytomegalovirus exposure and HLA in healthy donors. The PCR employed 60 Vbeta primers together with 13 Jbeta primers. Assay: immunoSEQ multiplex PCR; the TCRdb copy retains only in-frame clones and omits some. The sample yields under 200,000 clones, about four fifths seen once. Sequencing input: PBMCs. These TCRs come from a woman in her thirties in good health and CMV-seropositive.

The V gene is TRBV9, the J gene TRBJ1-5, with a tentative D call TRBD1 (6 bases). Germline CDR1 SGDLS, CDR2 YYNGEE. The V and J ends lost 0 bases and 3 bases respectively, with 7 bases between them. The CDR3 totals 14 residues. The CDR3 loop reads CASSVGQDNQPQHF. In nucleotides, the CDR3 is TGTGCCAGCAGCGTAGGACAGGACAATCAGCCCCAGCATTTT.

V usage is TRBV7-9 and J usage is TRBJ2-3, with 9 positions matching TRBD2. This CDR3 comprises 15 residues. Looked up from germline, CDR1 is SEHNR and CDR2 is FQNEAQ (reference sequence). The V gene end was trimmed by 3 bases and the J gene end by 2 bases; junction bases not matched to a gene: 3. In DNA form, the CDR3 reads TGTGCCAGCAGCTTGACTAGCGGTCTCACAGATACGCAGTATTTT. Translated, it gives CASSLTSGLTDTQYF.